This T cell receptor beta chain was retrieved from a study of a mutant IDH1 vaccine in newly diagnosed glioma. Study background: Most patients had radiochemotherapy with temozolomide before enrollment; others had one alone. Study-wide points: Top-clonotype changes in peripheral T cells seemed unrelated to pseudoprogression.

The assay was immunoSEQ multiplex PCR, and TCRdb's table has in-frame clones only and misses some. This sample has 60,000 or so clones; about nine tenths occur once, and the top ten carry 1.5% to 2%. Deletions cut 4 bases from V and 2 bases from J, with 8 bases between. CDR3 size: 13 residues. Germline V gene sequence: CDR1 SNHLY, CDR2 FYNNEI. Regarding this clone: Its antigen is as yet unknown.

Indicated time point: week 11, during vaccination. What each vaccine dose contained was 300 ug of mutant IDH1 20-mer peptide, accompanied by topical imiquimod. The source of this sequence is a middle-aged man with glioma. The chain links TRBV2 to TRBJ1-1, with D possibly TRBD1 on 5 matching bases. The sequencing used PBMCs, collected from a glioma patient whose treatment included an IDH1 peptide vaccine. CDR3 in DNA: TGTGCCAGCAGTGTTCAGGGCAACACTGAAGCTTTCTTT. Translating it yields CASSVQGNTEAFF.